This entry concerns a single T cell receptor beta chain. What it binds is not known. Assay used: immunoSEQ multiplex PCR; TCRdb lists only in-frame clones, some missing. The sample holds roughly 95,000 clones; under 90% are singletons and the top ten take over 1.5%. This entry is derived from a study of OX40 agonist ivuxolimab in advanced cancers. The wider study: The patients got ivuxolimab, which is an agonistic anti-OX40 (CD134) antibody. People who had prior anti-PD-1, anti-PD-L1 or anti-CTLA-4 therapy could take part, and around 40% had some. Study observations and caveats: At doses 0.1 to 3.0 mg/kg, CD4+ and CD8+ clones expanded. Also showing low normalized T-cell clonal expansion were some of the nonresponders.

Trimming took 1 base from V and 5 from J, leaving 5 bases between them. The CDR3 loop spans 11 amino acids. Germline V gives CDR1 SQVTM, CDR2 ANQGSEA. The material was CD4+ or CD8+ T cells sorted from blood, obtained in a trial of the OX40 agonist ivuxolimab. The V gene is TRBV29-1, the J gene TRBJ2-5; TRBD2 is a possible D gene (5 bases). The source is an adult with an advanced solid tumor such as melanoma, head and neck, liver or kidney cancer. The CDR3 region has the DNA TGCAGCGTTGAAGTAGCGGAGACCCAGTACTTC. Residues: CSVEVAETQYF.